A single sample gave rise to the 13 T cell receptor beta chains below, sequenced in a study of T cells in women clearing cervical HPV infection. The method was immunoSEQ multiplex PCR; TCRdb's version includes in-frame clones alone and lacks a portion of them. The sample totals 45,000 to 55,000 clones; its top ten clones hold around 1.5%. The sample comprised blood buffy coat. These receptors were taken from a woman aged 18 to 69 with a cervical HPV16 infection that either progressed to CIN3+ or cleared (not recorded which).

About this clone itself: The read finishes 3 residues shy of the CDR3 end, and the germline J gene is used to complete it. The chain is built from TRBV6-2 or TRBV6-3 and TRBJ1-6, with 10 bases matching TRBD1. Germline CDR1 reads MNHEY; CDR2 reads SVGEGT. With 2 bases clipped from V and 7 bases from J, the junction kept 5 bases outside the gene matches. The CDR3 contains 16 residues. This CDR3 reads CASSYGTGVINSPLHF. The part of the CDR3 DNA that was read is TGTGCCAGCAGTTACGGGACAGGGGTGATAAATTCACCC.

CDR3 protein: CAIRTTGTGGYGYTF. Partial CDR3 DNA: TGTGCCATCAGGACGACCGGGACAGGGGGCTATGGC. V usage is TRBV10-3 and J usage is TRBJ1-2; 11 bases are shared with TRBD1. The read ends 3 residues before the CDR3 terminus; that terminus is restored from the germline J gene. With 6 bases clipped from V and 4 bases from J, the junction kept 7 bases outside the gene matches. CDR1 and CDR2 (germline): ENHRY, SYGVKD. The CDR3 totals 15 residues.

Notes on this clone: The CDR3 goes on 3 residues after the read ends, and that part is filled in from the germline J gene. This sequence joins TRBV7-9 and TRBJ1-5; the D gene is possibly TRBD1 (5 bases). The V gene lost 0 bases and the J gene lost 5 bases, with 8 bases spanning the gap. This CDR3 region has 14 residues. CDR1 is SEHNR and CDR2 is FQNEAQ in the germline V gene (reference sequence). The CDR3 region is CASSLATVDQPQHF. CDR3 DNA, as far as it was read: TGTGCCAGCAGCTTAGCGACAGTCGATCAGCCC. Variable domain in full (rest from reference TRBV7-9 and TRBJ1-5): DTGVSQNPRHKITKRGQNVTFRCDPISEHNRLYWYRQTLGQGPEFLTYFQNEAQLEKSRLLSDRFSAERPKGSFSTLEIQRTEQGDSAMYLCASSLATVDQPQHFGDGTRLSIL.

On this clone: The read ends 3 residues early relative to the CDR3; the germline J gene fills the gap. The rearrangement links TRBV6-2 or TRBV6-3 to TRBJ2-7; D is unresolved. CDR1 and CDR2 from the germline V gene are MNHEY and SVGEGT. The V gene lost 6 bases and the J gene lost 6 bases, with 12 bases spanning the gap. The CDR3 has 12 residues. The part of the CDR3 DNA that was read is TGTGCCAGCAGCACATCTCGACTCGAG. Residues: CASSTSRLE. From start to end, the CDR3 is CASSTSRLEQYF.

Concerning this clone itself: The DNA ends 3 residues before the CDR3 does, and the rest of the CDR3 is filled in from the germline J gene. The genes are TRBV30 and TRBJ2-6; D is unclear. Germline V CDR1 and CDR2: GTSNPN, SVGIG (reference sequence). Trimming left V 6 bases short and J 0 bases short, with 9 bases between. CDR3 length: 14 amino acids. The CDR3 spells CACPNHSGANVLTF. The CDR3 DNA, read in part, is TGTGCCTGCCCTAATCACTCTGGGGCCAACGTC.

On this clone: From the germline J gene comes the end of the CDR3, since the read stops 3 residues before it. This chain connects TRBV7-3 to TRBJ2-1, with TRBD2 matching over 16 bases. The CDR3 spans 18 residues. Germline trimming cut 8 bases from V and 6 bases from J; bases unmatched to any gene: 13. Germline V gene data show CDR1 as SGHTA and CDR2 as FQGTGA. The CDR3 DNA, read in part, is TGTGCCAGCCAGGGGTTTTTGGGACTAGCGGGGGGGTTCAATGAG. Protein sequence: CASQGFLGLAGGFNE. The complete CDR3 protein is CASQGFLGLAGGFNEQFF.

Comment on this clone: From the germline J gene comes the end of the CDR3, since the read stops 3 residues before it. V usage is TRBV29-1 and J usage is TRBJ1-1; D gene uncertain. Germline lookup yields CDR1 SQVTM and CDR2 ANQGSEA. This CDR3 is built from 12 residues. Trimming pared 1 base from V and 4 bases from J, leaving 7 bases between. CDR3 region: CSVEVPVTEAFF. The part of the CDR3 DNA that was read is TGCAGCGTTGAAGTCCCAGTCACTGAA.

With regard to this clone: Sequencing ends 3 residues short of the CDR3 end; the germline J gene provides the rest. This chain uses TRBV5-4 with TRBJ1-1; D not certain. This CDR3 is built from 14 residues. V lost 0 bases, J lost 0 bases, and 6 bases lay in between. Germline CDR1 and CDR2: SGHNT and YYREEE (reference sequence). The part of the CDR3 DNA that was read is TGTGCCAGCAGCTTGGATCCGGTGAACACTGAA. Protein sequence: CASSLDPVNTE. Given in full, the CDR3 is CASSLDPVNTEAFF.

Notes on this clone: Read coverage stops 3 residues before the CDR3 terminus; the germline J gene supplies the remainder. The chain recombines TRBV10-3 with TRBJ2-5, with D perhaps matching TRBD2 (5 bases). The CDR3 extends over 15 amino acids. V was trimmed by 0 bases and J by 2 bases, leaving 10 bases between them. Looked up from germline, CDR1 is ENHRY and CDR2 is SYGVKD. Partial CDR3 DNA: TGTGCCATCAGTGAGTCAGGCGGGCAACAAGAGACC. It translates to CAISESGGQQET. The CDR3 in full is CAISESGGQQETQYF.

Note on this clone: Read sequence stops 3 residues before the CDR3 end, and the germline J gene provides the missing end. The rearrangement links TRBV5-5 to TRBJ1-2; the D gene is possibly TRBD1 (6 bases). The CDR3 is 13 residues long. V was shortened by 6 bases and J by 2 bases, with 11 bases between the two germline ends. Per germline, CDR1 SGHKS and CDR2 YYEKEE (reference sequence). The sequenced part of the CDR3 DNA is TGTGCCAGCACCGTACAGGGCAACTATGGC. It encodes CASTVQGNYG. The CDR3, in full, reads CASTVQGNYGYTF.

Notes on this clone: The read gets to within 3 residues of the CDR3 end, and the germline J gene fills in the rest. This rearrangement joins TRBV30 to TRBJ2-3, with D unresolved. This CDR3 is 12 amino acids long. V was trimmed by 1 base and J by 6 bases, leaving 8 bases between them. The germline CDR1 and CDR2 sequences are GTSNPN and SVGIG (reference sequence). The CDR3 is CAWSASLDTQYF. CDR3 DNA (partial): TGTGCCTGGAGTGCAAGCCTGGATACG.

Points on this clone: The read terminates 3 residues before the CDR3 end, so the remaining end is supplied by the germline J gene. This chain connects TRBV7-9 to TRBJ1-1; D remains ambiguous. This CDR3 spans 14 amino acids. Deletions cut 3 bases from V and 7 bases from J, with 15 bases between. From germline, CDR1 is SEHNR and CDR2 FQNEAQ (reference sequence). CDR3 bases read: TGTGCCAGCAGCTTTGTACTATTCTCCGATGAA. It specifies CASSFVLFSDE. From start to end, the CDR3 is CASSFVLFSDEAFF.

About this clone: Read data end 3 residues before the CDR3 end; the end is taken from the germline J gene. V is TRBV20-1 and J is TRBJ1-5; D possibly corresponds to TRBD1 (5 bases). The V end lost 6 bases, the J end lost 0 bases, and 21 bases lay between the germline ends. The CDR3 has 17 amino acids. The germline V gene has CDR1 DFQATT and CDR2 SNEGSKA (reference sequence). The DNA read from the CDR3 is TGCAGTGCCCCCGAGCCAGGGAAAAAATATAGCAATCAGCCC. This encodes CSAPEPGKKYSNQP. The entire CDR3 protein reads CSAPEPGKKYSNQPQHF.